This T cell receptor (beta chain) was identified in a study of blood T cell repertoires in COVID-19. Whole-study context: The samples span acute and convalescent COVID-19 from the United States, Italy and Spain. T cells, B-cell-depleted T cells, or PBMCs provided the cDNA or gDNA that served as material.

Original processing methods: Reference gene primer amplification gave nucleated cell count estimates. Profiled with immunoSEQ multiplex PCR; TCRdb holds only in-frame clones, not every one. V, J and clone size derive from that table, while D and trimming were established from the DNA sequence. Of over 85,000 clones listed, about 85% are singletons. CDR3 length: 16 residues. CDR1 and CDR2 from the germline V gene are SEHNR and FQNEAQ (reference sequence). V dropped 3 bases and J dropped 2; count of bases not matched to a gene: 6. The sequence was collected from a man in his fifties or sixties with active COVID-19. V is TRBV7-9 and J is TRBJ2-7; 11 nucleotides match TRBD2. The sample comprised peripheral blood. Here the CDR3 DNA reads TGTGCCAGCAGCTTCGGGAGTAGCGGGGGGGCCTACGAGCAGTACTTC. It encodes CASSFGSSGGAYEQYF.